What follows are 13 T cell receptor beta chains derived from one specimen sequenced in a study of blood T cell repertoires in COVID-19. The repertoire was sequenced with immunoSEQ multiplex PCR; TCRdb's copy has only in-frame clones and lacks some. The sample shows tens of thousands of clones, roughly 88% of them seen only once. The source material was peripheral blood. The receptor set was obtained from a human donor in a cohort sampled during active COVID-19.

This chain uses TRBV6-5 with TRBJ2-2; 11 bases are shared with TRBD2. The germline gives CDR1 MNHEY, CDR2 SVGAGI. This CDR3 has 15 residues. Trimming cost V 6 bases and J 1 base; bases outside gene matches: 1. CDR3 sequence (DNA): TGTGCCAGCAGACTAGCGGGGGAGAACACCGGGGAGCTGTTTTTT. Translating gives CASRLAGENTGELFF.

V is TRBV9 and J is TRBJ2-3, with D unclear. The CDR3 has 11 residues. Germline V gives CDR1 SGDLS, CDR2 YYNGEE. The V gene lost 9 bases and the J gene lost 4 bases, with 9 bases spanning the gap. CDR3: CATVRADTQYF. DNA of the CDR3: TGTGCCACTGTACGCGCAGATACGCAGTATTTT.

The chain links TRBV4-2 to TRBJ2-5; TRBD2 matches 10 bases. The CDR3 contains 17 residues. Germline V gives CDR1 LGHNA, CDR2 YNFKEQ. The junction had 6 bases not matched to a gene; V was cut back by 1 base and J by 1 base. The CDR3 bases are TGTGCCAGCAGCCAAGGACTAGCGGGTTGGATCCAAGAGACCCAGTACTTC. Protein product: CASSQGLAGWIQETQYF.

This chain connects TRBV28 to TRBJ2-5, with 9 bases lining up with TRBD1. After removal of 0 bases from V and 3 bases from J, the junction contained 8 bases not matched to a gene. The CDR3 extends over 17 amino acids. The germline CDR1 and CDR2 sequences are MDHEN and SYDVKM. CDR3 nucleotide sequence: TGTGCCAGCAGTTTATGGGGACAGGGTAACAGAGAAGAGACCCAGTACTTC. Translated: CASSLWGQGNREETQYF.

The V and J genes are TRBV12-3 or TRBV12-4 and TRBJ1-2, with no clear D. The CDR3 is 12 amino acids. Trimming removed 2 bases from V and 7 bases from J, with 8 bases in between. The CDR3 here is CASSLWRVGYTF. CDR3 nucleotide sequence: TGTGCCAGCAGTTTATGGAGGGTTGGCTACACCTTC.

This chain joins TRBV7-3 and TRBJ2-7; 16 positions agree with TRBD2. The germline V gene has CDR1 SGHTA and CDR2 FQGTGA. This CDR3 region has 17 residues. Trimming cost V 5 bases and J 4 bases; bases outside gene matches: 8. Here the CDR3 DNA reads TGTGCCAGCAGCCCCGGGACTAGCGGGGGGGCGTCTTACGAGCAGTACTTC. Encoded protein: CASSPGTSGGASYEQYF. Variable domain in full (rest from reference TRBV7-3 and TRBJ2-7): GAGVSQTPSNKVTEKGKYVELRCDPISGHTALYWYRQSLGQGPEFLIYFQGTGAADDSGLPNDRFFAVRPEGSVSTLKIQRTERGDSAVYLCASSPGTSGGASYEQYFGPGTRLTVT.

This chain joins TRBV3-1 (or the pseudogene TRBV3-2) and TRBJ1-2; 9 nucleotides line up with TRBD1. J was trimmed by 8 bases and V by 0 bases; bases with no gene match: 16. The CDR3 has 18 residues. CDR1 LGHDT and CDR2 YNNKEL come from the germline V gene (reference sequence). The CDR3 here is CASSQEIWVQGARKGYTF. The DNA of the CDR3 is TGTGCCAGCAGCCAAGAAATTTGGGTACAGGGGGCGCGGAAGGGCTACACCTTC.

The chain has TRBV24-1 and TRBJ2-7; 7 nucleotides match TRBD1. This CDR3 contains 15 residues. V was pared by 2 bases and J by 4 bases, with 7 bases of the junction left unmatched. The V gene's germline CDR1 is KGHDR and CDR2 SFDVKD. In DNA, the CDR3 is TGTGCCACCAGTGATTCGACAGGGATTAGTTACGAGCAGTACTTC. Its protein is CATSDSTGISYEQYF.

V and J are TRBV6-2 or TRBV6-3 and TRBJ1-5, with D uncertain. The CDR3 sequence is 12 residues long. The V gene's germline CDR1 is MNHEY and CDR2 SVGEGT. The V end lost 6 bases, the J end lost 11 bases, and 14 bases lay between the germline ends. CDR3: CASSRTMGAQHF. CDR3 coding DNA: TGTGCCAGCAGCAGGACCATGGGAGCCCAGCATTTT.

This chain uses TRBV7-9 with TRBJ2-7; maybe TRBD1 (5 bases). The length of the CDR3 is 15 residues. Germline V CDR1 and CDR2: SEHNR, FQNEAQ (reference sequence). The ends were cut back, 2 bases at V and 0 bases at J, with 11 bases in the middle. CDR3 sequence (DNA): TGTGCCAGCAGCTTATTCGAAGGGGTCTCCTACGAGCAGTACTTC. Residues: CASSLFEGVSYEQYF. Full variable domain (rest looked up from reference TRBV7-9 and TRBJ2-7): DTGVSQNPRHKITKRGQNVTFRCDPISEHNRLYWYRQTLGQGPEFLTYFQNEAQLEKSRLLSDRFSAERPKGSFSTLEIQRTEQGDSAMYLCASSLFEGVSYEQYFGPGTRLTVT.

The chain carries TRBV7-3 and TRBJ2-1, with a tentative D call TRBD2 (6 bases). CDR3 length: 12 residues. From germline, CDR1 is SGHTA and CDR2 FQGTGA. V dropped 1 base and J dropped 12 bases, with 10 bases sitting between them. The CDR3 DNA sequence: TGTGCCAGCAGCTTAAGTGGCGGGGTGCAGTTCTTC. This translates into CASSLSGGVQFF. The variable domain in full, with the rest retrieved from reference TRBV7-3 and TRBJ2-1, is GAGVSQTPSNKVTEKGKYVELRCDPISGHTALYWYRQSLGQGPEFLIYFQGTGAADDSGLPNDRFFAVRPEGSVSTLKIQRTERGDSAVYLCASSLSGGVQFFGPGTRLTVL.

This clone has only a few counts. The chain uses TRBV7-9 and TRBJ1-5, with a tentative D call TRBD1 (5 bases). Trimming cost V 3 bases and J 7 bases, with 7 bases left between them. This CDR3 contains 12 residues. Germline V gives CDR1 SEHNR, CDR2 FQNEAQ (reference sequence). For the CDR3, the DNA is TGTGCCAGCAGCTTGACAGACCAGCCCCAGCATTTT. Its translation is CASSLTDQPQHF.

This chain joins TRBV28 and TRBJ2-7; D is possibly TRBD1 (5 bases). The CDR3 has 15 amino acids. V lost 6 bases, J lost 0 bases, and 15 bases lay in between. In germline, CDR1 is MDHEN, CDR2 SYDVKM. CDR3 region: CASSKAGASSYEQYF. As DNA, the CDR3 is TGTGCCAGCAGCAAAGCTGGGGCCTCCTCCTACGAGCAGTACTTC.